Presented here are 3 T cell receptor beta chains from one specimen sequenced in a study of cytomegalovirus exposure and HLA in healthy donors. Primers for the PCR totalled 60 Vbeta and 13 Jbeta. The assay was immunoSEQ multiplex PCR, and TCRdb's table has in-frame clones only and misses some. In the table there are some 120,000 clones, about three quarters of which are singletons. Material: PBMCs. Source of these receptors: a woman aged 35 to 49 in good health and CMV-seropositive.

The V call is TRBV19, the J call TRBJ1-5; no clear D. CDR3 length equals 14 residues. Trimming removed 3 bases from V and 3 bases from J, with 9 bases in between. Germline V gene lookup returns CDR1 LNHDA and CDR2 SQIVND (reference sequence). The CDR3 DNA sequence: TGTGCCAGTAGTATGGTCCAGTCCAATCAGCCCCAGCATTTT. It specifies CASSMVQSNQPQHF. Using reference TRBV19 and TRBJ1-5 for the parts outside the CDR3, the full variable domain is DGGITQSPKYLFRKEGQNVTLSCEQNLNHDAMYWYRQDPGQGLRLIYYSQIVNDFQKGDIAEGYSVSREKKESFPLTVTSAQKNPTAFYLCASSMVQSNQPQHFGDGTRLSIL.

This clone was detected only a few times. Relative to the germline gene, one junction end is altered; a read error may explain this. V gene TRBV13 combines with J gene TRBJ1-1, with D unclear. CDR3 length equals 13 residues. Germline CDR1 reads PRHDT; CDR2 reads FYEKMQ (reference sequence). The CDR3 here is CASSLGRSESRGF. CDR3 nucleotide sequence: TGTGCCAGCAGCTTAGGTCGGTCGGAATCCCGCGGCTTT.

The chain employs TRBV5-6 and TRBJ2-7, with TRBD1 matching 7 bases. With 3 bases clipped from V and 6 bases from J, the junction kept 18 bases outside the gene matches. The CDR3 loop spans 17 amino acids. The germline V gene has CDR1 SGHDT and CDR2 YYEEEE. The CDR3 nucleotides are TGTGCCAGCAGCTGGAACCCTATAGGACAGGCCCCCGTCGAGCAGTACTTC. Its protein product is CASSWNPIGQAPVEQYF.